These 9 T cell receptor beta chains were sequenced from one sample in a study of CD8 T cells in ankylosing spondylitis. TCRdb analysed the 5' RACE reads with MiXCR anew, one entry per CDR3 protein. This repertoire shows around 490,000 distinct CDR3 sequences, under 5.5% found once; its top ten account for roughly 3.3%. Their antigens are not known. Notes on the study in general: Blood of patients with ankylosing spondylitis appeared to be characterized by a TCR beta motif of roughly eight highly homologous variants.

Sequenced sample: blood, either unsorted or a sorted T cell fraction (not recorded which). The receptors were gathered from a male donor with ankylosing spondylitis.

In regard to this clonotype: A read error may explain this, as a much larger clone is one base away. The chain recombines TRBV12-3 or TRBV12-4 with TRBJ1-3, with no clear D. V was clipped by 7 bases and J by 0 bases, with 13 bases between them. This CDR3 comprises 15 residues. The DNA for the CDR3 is TGTGCCAGCATTTTCGATACGTACTCTGGAAACACCATATATTTT. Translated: CASIFDTYSGNTIYF.

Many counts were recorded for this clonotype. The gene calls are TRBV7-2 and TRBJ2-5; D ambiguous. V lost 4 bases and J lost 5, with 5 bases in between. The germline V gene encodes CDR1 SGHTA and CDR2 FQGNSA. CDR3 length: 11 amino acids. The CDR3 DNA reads TGTGCCAGCAGCTCGAGTGAGACCCAGTACTTC. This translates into CASSSSETQYF.

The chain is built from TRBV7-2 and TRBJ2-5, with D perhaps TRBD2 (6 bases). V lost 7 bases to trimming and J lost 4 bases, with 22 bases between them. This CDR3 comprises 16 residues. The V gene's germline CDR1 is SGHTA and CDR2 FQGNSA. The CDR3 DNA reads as TGTGCCAGCACCGTGGGAGGCCGTCGGTCCTCAGAGACCCAGTACTTC. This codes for CASTVGGRRSSETQYF.

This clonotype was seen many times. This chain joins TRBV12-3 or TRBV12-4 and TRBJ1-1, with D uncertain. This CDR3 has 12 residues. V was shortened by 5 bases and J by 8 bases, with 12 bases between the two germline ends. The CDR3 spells CASSEGTTEAFF. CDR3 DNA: TGTGCCAGCAGTGAAGGAACAACCGAAGCTTTCTTT.

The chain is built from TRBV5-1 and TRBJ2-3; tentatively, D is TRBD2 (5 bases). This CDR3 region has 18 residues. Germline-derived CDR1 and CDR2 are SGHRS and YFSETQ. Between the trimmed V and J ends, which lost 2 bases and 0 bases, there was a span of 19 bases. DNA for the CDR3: TGCGCCAGCAGCTTCCTACCGACGCGGGTGATTAGCACAGATACGCAGTATTTT. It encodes CASSFLPTRVISTDTQYF.

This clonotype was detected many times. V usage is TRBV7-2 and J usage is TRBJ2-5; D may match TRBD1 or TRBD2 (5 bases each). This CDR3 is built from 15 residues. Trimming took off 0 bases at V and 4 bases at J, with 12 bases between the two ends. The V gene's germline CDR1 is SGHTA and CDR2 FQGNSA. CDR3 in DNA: TGTGCCAGCAGCTTAGCCGGGGCTAGAGGAGAGACCCAGTACTTC. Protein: CASSLAGARGETQYF.

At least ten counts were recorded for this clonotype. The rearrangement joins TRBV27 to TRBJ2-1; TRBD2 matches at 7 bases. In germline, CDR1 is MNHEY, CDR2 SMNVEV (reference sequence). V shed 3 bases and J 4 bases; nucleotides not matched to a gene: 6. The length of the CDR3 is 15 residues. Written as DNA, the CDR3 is TGTGCCAGCAGTTTCGCTCCTAGCGGATACAATGAGCAGTTCTTC. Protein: CASSFAPSGYNEQFF.

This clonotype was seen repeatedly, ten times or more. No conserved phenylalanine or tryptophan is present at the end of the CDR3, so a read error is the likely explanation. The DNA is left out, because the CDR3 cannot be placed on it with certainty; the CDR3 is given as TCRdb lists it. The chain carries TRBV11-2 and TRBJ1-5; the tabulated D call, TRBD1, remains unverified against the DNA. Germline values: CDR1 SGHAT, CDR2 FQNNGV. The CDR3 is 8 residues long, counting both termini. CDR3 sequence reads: CASSLPPG.

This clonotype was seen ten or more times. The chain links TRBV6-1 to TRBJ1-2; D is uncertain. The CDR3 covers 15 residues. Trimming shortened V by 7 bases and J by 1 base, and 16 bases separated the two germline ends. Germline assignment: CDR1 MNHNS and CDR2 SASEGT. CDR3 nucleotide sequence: TGTGCCAGCACCCTGGACGGACTTCATAACTATGGCTACACCTTC. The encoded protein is CASTLDGLHNYGYTF.